Listed below are T cell receptor beta chains from one sample, sequenced in a study of blood T cell repertoires in COVID-19. Generated by immunoSEQ multiplex PCR, the TCRdb table keeps only in-frame clones and is missing some. The profile covers about 250,000 clones, with roughly 84% appearing a single time and about 3.5% taken by the ten largest. Sequencing input: PBMCs or T cells enriched from blood (not recorded which). Receptor source: a man aged 50-60 years who had recovered from COVID-19. The CDR3 runs from the conserved cysteine through the conserved F or W. The D gene is left open where the match is weak. Only some rows state a clone size, as once, few, many or a class for expanded clones.

TRBJ1-6,NA,NA,TRBV11-2,TGTGCCAGCAGCCTTGGGAGCCCCAATTCACCCCTCCACTTT,CASSLGSPNSPLHF
TRBJ2-2,few,TRBD1,TRBV28,TGTGCCAGCAGTTTATTTCGGGGACAGGGTAACACCGGGGAGCTGTTTTTT,CASSLFRGQGNTGELFF
TRBJ2-1,NA,NA,TRBV7-2,TGTGCCAGCACCTCCGCCCAAGGAGGCCATGAGCAGTTCTTC,CASTSAQGGHEQFF
TRBJ2-2,NA,NA,TRBV30,TGTGCCTGGCATGACACCGGGGAGCTGTTTTTT,CAWHDTGELFF
TRBJ2-3,NA,NA,TRBV2,TGTGCCAGCAGTGTATTCCAGGGGTTTTTAGATACGCAGTATTTT,CASSVFQGFLDTQYF
TRBJ2-6,NA,NA,TRBV9,TGTGCCAGCAGCGCCGCACAGGCATCTGGGGCCAACGTCCTGACTTTC,CASSAAQASGANVLTF
TRBJ2-5,NA,TRBD1,TRBV19,TGTGCCAGTAGTCAGGACAGGTCATACCAAGAGACCCAGTACTTC,CASSQDRSYQETQYF
TRBJ2-5,NA,TRBD2,TRBV4-1,TGCGCCAGCAGCCAACTGGGACTAGCGGGAGAGACCCAGTACTTC,CASSQLGLAGETQYF
TRBJ2-7,NA,NA,TRBV4-2,TGTGCCAGCAGCAACACCCACTACGAGCAGTACTTC,CASSNTHYEQYF
TRBJ1-1,NA,NA,TRBV9,TGTGCCAGCAGCGTAAGCAACAGGCAGAACACTGAAGCTTTCTTT,CASSVSNRQNTEAFF
TRBJ1-2,NA,TRBD1,TRBV10-3,TGTGCCATCAGTGCCCAAGGACAGGGGACCCTCTATGGCTACACCTTC,CAISAQGQGTLYGYTF
TRBJ2-7,NA,TRBD1,TRBV11-3,TGTGCCAGCAGCTTAGGGGGGGGACAGGGTGCCGACGAGCAGTACTTC,CASSLGGGQGADEQYF
TRBJ2-1,NA,TRBD1,TRBV5-1,TGCGCCAGCAGCTGGGCGCCAGGGACAGGGAACAATGAGCAGTTCTTC,CASSWAPGTGNNEQFF
TRBJ1-5,NA,NA,TRBV2,TGTGCCAGCAGCCAAGTAAGAGATCAGCCCCAGCATTTT,CASSQVRDQPQHF
TRBJ2-7,NA,NA,TRBV21-1,TGTGCCAGCACCCTATACCGGGACAGGGGGATTGACGAGCAGTACTTC,CASTLYRDRGIDEQYF
TRBJ1-1,NA,NA,TRBV2,TGTGCCAGCAGCCTCAACACTGAAGCTTTCTTT,CASSLNTEAFF
TRBJ1-2,NA,NA,TRBV9,TGTGCCAGCCAAAAAAAGGGAGAGGACAGAGCACATACTAACTATGGCTACACCTTC,CASQKKGEDRAHTNYGYTF
TRBJ2-5,once,NA,TRBV6-1,TGTGCCAGCAGTGAAGGGGAGTGGGAGACCCAGTACTTC,CASSEGEWETQYF